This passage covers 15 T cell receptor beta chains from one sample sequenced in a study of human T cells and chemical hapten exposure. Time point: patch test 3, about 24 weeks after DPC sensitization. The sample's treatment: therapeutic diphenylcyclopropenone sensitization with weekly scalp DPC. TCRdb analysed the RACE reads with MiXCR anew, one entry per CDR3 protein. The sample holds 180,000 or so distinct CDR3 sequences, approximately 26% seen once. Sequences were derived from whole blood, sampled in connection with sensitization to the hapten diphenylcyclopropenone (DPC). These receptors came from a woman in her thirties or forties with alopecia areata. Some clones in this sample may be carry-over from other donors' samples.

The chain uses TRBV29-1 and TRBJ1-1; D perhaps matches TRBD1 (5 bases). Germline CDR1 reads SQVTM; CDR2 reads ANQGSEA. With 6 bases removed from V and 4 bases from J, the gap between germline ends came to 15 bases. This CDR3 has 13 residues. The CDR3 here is CSVYQGKGTEAFF. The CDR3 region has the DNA TGCAGCGTCTATCAGGGTAAGGGCACTGAAGCTTTCTTT.

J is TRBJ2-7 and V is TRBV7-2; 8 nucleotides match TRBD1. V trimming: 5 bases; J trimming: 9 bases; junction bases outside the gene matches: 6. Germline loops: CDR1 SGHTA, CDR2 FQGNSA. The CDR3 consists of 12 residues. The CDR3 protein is CASSADRGVQYF. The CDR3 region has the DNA TGTGCCAGCAGCGCCGACAGGGGAGTGCAGTACTTC.

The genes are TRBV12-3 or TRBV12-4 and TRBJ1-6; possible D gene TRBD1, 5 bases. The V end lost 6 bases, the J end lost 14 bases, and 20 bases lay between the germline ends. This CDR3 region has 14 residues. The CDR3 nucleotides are TGTGCCAGCAGCCCCGACGGGCGCAAAGGGGCCCTCCACTTT. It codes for CASSPDGRKGALHF.

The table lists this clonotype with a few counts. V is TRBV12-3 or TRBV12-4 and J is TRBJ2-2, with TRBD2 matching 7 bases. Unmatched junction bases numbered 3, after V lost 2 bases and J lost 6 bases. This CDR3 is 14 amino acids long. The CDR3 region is CASSLFGGSGELFF. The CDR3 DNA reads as TGTGCCAGCAGTTTATTCGGGGGGTCCGGGGAGCTGTTTTTT.

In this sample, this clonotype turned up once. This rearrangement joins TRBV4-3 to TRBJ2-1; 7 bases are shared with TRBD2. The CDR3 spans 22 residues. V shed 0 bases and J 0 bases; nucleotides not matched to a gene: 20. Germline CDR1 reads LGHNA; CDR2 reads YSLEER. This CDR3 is CASSQELASGAYSSSSYNEQFF. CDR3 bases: TGCGCCAGCAGCCAAGAGCTTGCTAGCGGAGCGTATTCATCGAGCTCCTACAATGAGCAGTTCTTC.

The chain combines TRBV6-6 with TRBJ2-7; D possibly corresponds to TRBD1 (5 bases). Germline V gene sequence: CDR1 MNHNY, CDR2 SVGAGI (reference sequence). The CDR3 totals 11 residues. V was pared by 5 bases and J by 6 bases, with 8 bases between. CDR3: CASSQGSEQYF. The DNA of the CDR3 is TGTGCCAGCAGTCAGGGTAGCGAGCAGTACTTC.

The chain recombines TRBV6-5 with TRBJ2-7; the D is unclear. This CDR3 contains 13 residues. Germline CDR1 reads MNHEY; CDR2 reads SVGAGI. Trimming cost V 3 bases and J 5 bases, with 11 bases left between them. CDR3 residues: CASSYVRSNEQYF. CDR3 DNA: TGTGCCAGCAGTTATGTCAGATCAAACGAGCAGTACTTC.

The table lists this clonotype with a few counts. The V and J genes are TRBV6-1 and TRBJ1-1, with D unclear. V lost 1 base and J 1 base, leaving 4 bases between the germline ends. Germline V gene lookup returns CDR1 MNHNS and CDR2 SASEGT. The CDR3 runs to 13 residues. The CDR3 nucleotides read TGTGCCAGCAGTGAAGTGGGGAACACTGAAGCTTTCTTT. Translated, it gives CASSEVGNTEAFF.

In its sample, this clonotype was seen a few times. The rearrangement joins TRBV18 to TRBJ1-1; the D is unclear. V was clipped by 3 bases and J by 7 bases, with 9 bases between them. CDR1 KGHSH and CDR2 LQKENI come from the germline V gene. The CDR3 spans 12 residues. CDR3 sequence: CASSPQENEAFF. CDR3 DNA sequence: TGTGCCAGCTCACCGCAAGAGAATGAAGCTTTCTTT. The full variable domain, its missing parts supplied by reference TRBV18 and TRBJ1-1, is NAGVMQNPRHLVRRRGQEARLRCSPMKGHSHVYWYRQLPEEGLKFMVYLQKENIIDESGMPKERFSAEFPKEGPSILRIQQVVRGDSAAYFCASSPQENEAFFGQGTRLTVV.

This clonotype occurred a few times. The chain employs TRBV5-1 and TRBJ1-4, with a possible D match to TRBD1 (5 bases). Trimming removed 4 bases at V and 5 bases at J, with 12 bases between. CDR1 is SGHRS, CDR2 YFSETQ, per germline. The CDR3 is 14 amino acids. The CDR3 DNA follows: TGCGCCAGCAGCAGGGACGGACTAAATGAAAAACTGTTTTTT. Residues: CASSRDGLNEKLFF.

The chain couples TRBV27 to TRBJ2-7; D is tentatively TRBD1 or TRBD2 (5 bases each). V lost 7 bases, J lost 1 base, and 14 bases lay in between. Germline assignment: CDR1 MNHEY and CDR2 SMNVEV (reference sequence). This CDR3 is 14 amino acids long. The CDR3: CASKRPGPSYEQYF. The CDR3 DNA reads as TGTGCCAGCAAGAGACCGGGGCCGTCCTACGAGCAGTACTTC.

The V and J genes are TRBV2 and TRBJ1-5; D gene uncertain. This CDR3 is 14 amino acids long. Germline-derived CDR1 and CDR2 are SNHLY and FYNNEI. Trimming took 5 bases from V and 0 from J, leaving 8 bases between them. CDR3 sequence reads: CASSTGLSNQPQHF. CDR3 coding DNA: TGTGCCAGCAGTACGGGTCTTAGCAATCAGCCCCAGCATTTT.

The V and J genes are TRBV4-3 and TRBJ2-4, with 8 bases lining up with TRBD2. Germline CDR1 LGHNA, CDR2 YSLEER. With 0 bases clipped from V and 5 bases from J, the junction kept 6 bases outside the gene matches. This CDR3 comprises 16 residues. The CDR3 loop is CASSQEIAGSQNIQYF. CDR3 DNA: TGCGCCAGCAGCCAAGAAATAGCGGGATCCCAAAACATTCAGTACTTC.

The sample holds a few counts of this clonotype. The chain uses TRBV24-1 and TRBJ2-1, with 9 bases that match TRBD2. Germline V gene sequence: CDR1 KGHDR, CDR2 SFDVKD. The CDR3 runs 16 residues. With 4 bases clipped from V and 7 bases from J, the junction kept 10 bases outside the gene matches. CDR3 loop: CATSDSLAGRGNEQFF. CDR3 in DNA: TGTGCCACCAGTGACTCCCTAGCGGGAAGGGGAAATGAGCAGTTCTTC.

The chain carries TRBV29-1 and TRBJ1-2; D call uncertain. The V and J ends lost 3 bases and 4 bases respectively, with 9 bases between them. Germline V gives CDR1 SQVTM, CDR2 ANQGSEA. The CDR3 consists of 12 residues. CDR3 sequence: CSVDTEVYGYTF. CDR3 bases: TGCAGCGTTGACACAGAAGTCTATGGCTACACCTTC. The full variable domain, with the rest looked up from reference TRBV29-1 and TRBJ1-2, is SAVISQKPSRDICQRGTSLTIQCQVDSQVTMMFWYRQQPGQSLTLIATANQGSEATYESGFVIDKFPISRPNLTFSTLTVSNMSPEDSSIYLCSVDTEVYGYTFGSGTRLTVV.